The 24 T cell receptor beta chains in this list originate from one sample, sequenced in a study of blood T cell repertoires in COVID-19. Profiled with immunoSEQ multiplex PCR; TCRdb holds only in-frame clones, not every one. The table has roughly 18,000 clones, roughly 85% seen once. The material sequenced was peripheral blood. The receptors shown here come from a man at least 80 years old with acute or convalescent COVID-19.

This CDR3 is CSVLDPPVQYF. CDR3 nucleotide sequence: TGCAGCGTCCTAGACCCCCCGGTGCAGTATTTT. The gene calls are TRBV29-1 and TRBJ2-3, with no clear D. Germline V gene data show CDR1 as SQVTM and CDR2 as ANQGSEA. V lost 6 bases and J 11 bases, leaving 15 bases between the germline ends. The CDR3 runs to 11 residues.

The rearrangement joins TRBV12-3 or TRBV12-4 to TRBJ2-6, with a tentative D call TRBD2 (5 bases). The CDR3 has 13 residues. With 6 bases removed from V and 3 bases from J, the gap between germline ends came to 6 bases. The CDR3 is CASSRGGANVLTF. The DNA for the CDR3 is TGTGCCAGCAGCCGGGGTGGGGCCAACGTCCTGACTTTC.

This chain links TRBV28 with TRBJ1-1, with 9 bases identical to TRBD1. The CDR3 is 16 amino acids. V gave up 6 bases and J gave up 6 bases; unmatched junction bases: 14. Germline values: CDR1 MDHEN, CDR2 SYDVKM. The chain's CDR3 is CASRARGQGMFAEAFF. CDR3 nucleotides: TGTGCCAGCAGAGCCCGAGGACAGGGGATGTTCGCTGAAGCTTTCTTT.

The chain carries TRBV6-4 and TRBJ2-1, with D perhaps TRBD2 (6 bases). Trimming stripped 2 bases from V and 16 bases from J, with 18 bases between. The CDR3 is 13 amino acids. Germline V gives CDR1 MRHNA, CDR2 SNTAGT. The CDR3 protein is CASSDTPGGVIFF. The CDR3 DNA reads as TGTGCCAGCAGTGACACTCCTGGAGGGGTCATTTTCTTC.

The rearrangement uses TRBV7-2 and TRBJ1-2; D perhaps matches TRBD1 (5 bases). CDR1 is SGHTA, CDR2 FQGNSA, per germline. This CDR3 has 13 amino acids. The V end lost 5 bases, the J end lost 4 bases, and 11 bases lay between the germline ends. The CDR3 DNA reads TGTGCCAGCAGCCCGGGGGGAGTCTATGGCTACACCTTC. It specifies CASSPGGVYGYTF.

The J gene is TRBJ1-4, the V gene TRBV18; D is perhaps TRBD1 (5 bases). V dropped 2 bases and J dropped 8 bases, with 12 bases sitting between them. The CDR3 has 14 amino acids. From germline, CDR1 is KGHSH and CDR2 LQKENI. Written as DNA, the CDR3 is TGTGCCAGCTCACCAGACAGAAGCCTAGAAAAACTGTTTTTT. Amino acids: CASSPDRSLEKLFF.

This clone was detected a few times. This chain joins TRBV4-2 and TRBJ1-2, with D unresolved. The CDR3 has 14 residues. V was clipped by 1 base and J by 5 bases, with 11 bases between them. Per germline, CDR1 LGHNA and CDR2 YNFKEQ. The DNA for the CDR3 is TGTGCCAGCAGCCAAGGGAGAAACAATTATGGCTACACCTTC. This encodes CASSQGRNNYGYTF.

The J gene is TRBJ2-7, the V gene TRBV3-1 (or the pseudogene TRBV3-2); TRBD1 matches 7 bases. Germline-derived CDR1 and CDR2 are LGHDT and YNNKEL (reference sequence). J lost 3 bases, V lost 0 bases, and 2 bases had no gene match. The CDR3 is made up of 14 amino acids. CDR3 amino acids: CASSQEQGLYEQYF. CDR3 sequence (DNA): TGTGCCAGCAGCCAAGAACAGGGGCTCTACGAGCAGTACTTC.

The chain has TRBV4-2 and TRBJ1-5; possibly TRBD1 for D (5 bases). Germline CDR1 and CDR2: LGHNA and YNFKEQ. The CDR3 totals 17 residues. Between the trimmed V and J ends, which lost 0 bases and 7 bases, there was a span of 19 bases. The CDR3 reads CASSQDLRTLQGQPQHF. The CDR3 nucleotides read TGTGCCAGCAGCCAAGACCTCCGGACACTCCAGGGACAGCCCCAGCATTTT.

CDR3 sequence (DNA): TGTGCCTGGTCCCAGCGGTCCGGCTACACCTTC. Protein: CAWSQRSGYTF. This chain links TRBV30 with TRBJ1-2; unclear D gene. The V gene lost 5 bases and the J gene lost 8 bases, with 12 bases spanning the gap. Germline values: CDR1 GTSNPN, CDR2 SVGIG (reference sequence). The CDR3 consists of 11 residues.

The chain recombines TRBV4-3 with TRBJ2-6, with D unclear. Trimming cost V 0 bases and J 2 bases, with 8 bases left between them. Germline CDR1 reads LGHNA; CDR2 reads YSLEER. This CDR3 has 16 residues. The CDR3 sequence: CASSQEARTGANVLTF. The CDR3 DNA reads TGCGCCAGCAGCCAAGAAGCGAGAACTGGGGCCAACGTCCTGACTTTC.

The J gene is TRBJ1-4, the V gene TRBV7-2; no reliable D call. V gave up 6 bases and J gave up 7 bases, with 12 bases separating them. Germline assignment: CDR1 SGHTA and CDR2 FQGNSA. The CDR3 runs to 13 residues. The CDR3 nucleotides are TGTGCCAGCAGACAGAGGGTTACTGAAAAACTGTTTTTT. Its translation is CASRQRVTEKLFF.

V is TRBV27 and J is TRBJ2-7; perhaps TRBD2 as D (5 bases). V lost 3 bases, J lost 6 bases, and 15 bases lay in between. The germline CDR1 and CDR2 sequences are MNHEY and SMNVEV (reference sequence). CDR3 length: 14 residues. The CDR3 loop is CASSFDGVGIEQYF. Here the CDR3 DNA reads TGTGCCAGCAGTTTTGACGGGGTTGGGATCGAGCAGTACTTC.

This chain uses TRBV14 with TRBJ2-2; weak D call: TRBD1 (6 bases). V dropped 4 bases and J dropped 0 bases, with 21 bases sitting between them. CDR1 is SGHDN and CDR2 is FVKESK in the germline V gene. The length of the CDR3 is 19 residues. The chain's CDR3 is CASSPTNKPGTPNTGELFF. In DNA form, the CDR3 reads TGTGCCAGCAGCCCAACAAACAAGCCCGGGACACCGAACACCGGGGAGCTGTTTTTT. The variable domain in full, with the rest retrieved from reference TRBV14 and TRBJ2-2, is EAGVTQFPSHSVIEKGQTVTLRCDPISGHDNLYWYRRVMGKEIKFLLHFVKESKQDESGMPNNRFLAERTGGTYSTLKVQPAELEDSGVYFCASSPTNKPGTPNTGELFFGEGSRLTVL.

The chain links TRBV10-3 to TRBJ2-1; 9 bases are shared with TRBD2. The junction had 8 bases not matched to a gene; V was cut back by 0 bases and J by 5 bases. This CDR3 region has 17 residues. Looked up from germline, CDR1 is ENHRY and CDR2 is SYGVKD. CDR3 sequence reads: CAISESQASGDHNEQFF. CDR3 DNA: TGTGCCATCAGTGAGTCCCAGGCTAGCGGGGACCACAATGAGCAGTTCTTC.

The chain employs TRBV28 and TRBJ1-5; D uncertain. This CDR3 contains 14 residues. Trimming took 2 bases from V and 4 from J, leaving 9 bases between them. Germline CDR1 MDHEN, CDR2 SYDVKM. The DNA for the CDR3 is TGTGCCAGCAGTTTAATACGAGGAAATCAGCCCCAGCATTTT. Translating gives CASSLIRGNQPQHF. The variable domain in full, with the rest retrieved from reference TRBV28 and TRBJ1-5, is DVKVTQSSRYLVKRTGEKVFLECVQDMDHENMFWYRQDPGLGLRLIYFSYDVKMKEKGDIPEGYSVSREKKERFSLILESASTNQTSMYLCASSLIRGNQPQHFGDGTRLSIL.

This clone occurred once. The rearrangement joins TRBV19 to TRBJ1-1, with a tentative D call TRBD1 (6 bases). The V end was cut by 7 bases, the J end by 1 base, with 16 bases between. Germline values: CDR1 LNHDA, CDR2 SQIVND (reference sequence). The CDR3 consists of 15 residues. The CDR3 coding sequence is TGTGCCAGTACGGCGGAGACAGGACCGAACACTGAAGCTTTCTTT. Translating it yields CASTAETGPNTEAFF.

The chain is built from TRBV6-2 or TRBV6-3 and TRBJ1-6; D perhaps matches TRBD1 (5 bases). The CDR3 runs 17 residues. In germline, CDR1 is MNHEY, CDR2 SVGEGT. Trimming cost V 2 bases and J 0 bases, with 11 bases left between them. The CDR3 region is CASSYINRNSYNSPLHF. The CDR3 DNA reads as TGTGCCAGCAGTTACATCAACAGGAACTCCTATAATTCACCCCTCCACTTT.

This clone has only one observation. The chain combines TRBV18 with TRBJ2-7, with 9 nucleotides matching TRBD1. V dropped 9 bases and J dropped 2; count of bases not matched to a gene: 8. Germline CDR1 KGHSH, CDR2 LQKENI. The CDR3 extends over 14 amino acids. This chain's CDR3 is CARPDRGLTYEQYF. The CDR3 DNA sequence: TGTGCCAGACCCGACAGGGGGTTAACCTACGAGCAGTACTTC.

This CDR3 is CASSSRGEGEKLFF. The CDR3 nucleotides are TGTGCCAGCAGCTCCCGGGGGGAGGGTGAAAAACTGTTTTTT. The chain joins TRBV5-6 to TRBJ1-4; TRBD1 is a possible D gene (5 bases). The V gene's germline CDR1 is SGHDT and CDR2 YYEEEE. Deletions cut 3 bases from V and 7 bases from J, with 13 bases between. This CDR3 comprises 14 residues.

The V gene is TRBV4-3, the J gene TRBJ1-2; D unresolved. Trimming took 3 bases from V and 3 from J, leaving 11 bases between them. Germline V CDR1 and CDR2: LGHNA, YSLEER. The CDR3 has 14 amino acids. As DNA, the CDR3 is TGCGCCAGCAGCCAGCTGCTTCAGGACTATGGCTACACCTTC. It encodes CASSQLLQDYGYTF.

The chain joins TRBV11-1 to TRBJ1-1; the D is unclear. This CDR3 region has 15 residues. V was clipped by 1 base and J by 1 base, with 10 bases between them. The germline V gene encodes CDR1 SGHAT and CDR2 FQDESV (reference sequence). For the CDR3, the DNA is TGTGCCAGCAGCTTAGGAGTATATGGGAACACTGAAGCTTTCTTT. Translating gives CASSLGVYGNTEAFF.

The chain couples TRBV27 to TRBJ1-1; D not resolved. This CDR3 contains 16 residues. The germline gives CDR1 MNHEY, CDR2 SMNVEV (reference sequence). Trimming pared 3 bases from V and 0 bases from J, leaving 14 bases between. CDR3 region: CASSFTTKGVNTEAFF. The CDR3 DNA sequence: TGTGCCAGCAGTTTCACTACTAAGGGAGTGAACACTGAAGCTTTCTTT.

This clone is a singleton in its sample. CDR3: CASGAAYEQYF. In DNA form, the CDR3 reads TGTGCCAGCGGGGCAGCCTACGAGCAGTACTTC. The chain has TRBV6-6 and TRBJ2-7, with TRBD1 as a possible D gene (5 bases). V was trimmed by 8 bases and J by 2 bases, leaving 7 bases between them. CDR1 and CDR2 (germline): MNHNY, SVGAGI (reference sequence). The CDR3 consists of 11 residues.